What follows describes a single TCR beta chain. Its target is unknown. The sample originates from a study of early T cells in non-severe SARS-CoV-2 infection. Findings and limits, study-wide: Anti-spike CD8 responses were favored in VDJdb matching, and private and CD4 specificities were missed.

The junction had 7 bases not matched to a gene; V was cut back by 6 bases and J by 5 bases. This CDR3 is built from 15 residues. Germline CDR1 is MDHEN and CDR2 is SYDVKM. Each CDR3 protein gets one entry after TCRdb re-called the 5' RACE reads with MiXCR. The table shows roughly 66,000 distinct CDR3 sequences, with 9.1% occurring only once. The sample consisted of whole blood. This receptor was identified in an adult who was a healthcare worker with PCR-confirmed SARS-CoV-2 infection or an uninfected control (not recorded which). The J gene is TRBJ1-5, the V gene TRBV28; 10 bases match TRBD1. The CDR3 sequence is CASRLGTGDHQPQHF. The CDR3 DNA sequence: TGTGCCAGCAGGCTCGGGACAGGGGATCATCAGCCCCAGCATTTT.